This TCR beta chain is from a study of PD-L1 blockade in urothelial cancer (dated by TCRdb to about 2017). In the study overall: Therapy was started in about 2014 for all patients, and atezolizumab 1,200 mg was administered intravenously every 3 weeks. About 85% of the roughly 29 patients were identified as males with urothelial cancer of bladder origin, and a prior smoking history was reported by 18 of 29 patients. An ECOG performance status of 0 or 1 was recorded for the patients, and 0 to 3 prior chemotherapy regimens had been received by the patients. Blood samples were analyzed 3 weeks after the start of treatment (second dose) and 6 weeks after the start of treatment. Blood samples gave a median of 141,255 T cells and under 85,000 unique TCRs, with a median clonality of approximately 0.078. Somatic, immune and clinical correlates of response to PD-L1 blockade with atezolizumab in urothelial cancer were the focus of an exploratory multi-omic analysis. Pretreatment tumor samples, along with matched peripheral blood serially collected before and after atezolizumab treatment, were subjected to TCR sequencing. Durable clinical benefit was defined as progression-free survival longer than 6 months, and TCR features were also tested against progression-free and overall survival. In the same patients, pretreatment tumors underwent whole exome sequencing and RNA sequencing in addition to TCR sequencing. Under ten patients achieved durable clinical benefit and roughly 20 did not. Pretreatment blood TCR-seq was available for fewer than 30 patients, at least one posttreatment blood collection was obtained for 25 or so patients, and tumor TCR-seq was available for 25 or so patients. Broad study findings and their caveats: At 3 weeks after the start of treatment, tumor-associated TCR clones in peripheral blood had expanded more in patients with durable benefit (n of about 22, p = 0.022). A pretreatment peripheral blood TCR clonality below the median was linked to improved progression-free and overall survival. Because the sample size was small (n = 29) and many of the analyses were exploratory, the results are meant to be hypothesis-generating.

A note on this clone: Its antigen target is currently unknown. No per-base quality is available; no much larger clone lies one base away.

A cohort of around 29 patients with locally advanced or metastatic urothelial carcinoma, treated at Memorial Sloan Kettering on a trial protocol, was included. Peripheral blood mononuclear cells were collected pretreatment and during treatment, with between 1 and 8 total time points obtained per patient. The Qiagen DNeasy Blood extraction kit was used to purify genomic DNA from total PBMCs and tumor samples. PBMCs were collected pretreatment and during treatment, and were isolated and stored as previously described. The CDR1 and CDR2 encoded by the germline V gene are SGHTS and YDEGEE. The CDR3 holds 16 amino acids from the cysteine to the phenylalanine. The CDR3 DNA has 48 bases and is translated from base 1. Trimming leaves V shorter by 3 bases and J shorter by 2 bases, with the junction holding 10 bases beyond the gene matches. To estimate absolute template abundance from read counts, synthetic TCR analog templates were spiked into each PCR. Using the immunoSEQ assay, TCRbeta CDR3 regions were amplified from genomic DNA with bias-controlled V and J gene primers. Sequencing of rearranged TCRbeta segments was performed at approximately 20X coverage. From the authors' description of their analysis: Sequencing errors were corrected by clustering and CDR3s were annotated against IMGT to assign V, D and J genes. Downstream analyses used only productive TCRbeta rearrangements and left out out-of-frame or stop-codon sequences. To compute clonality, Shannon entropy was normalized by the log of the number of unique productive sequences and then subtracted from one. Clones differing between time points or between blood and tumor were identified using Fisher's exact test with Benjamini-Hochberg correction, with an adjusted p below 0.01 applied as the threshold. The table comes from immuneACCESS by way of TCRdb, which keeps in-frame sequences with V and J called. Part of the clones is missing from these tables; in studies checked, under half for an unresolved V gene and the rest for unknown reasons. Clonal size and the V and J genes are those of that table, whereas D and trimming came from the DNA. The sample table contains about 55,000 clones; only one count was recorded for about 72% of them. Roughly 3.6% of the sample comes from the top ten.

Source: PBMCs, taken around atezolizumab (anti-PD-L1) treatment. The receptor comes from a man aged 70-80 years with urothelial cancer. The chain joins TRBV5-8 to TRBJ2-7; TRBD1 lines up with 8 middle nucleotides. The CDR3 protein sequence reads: CASSSGDRPGTYEQYF. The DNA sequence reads TGTGCCAGCAGCTCGGGGGACAGGCCGGGGACCTACGAGCAGTACTTC.